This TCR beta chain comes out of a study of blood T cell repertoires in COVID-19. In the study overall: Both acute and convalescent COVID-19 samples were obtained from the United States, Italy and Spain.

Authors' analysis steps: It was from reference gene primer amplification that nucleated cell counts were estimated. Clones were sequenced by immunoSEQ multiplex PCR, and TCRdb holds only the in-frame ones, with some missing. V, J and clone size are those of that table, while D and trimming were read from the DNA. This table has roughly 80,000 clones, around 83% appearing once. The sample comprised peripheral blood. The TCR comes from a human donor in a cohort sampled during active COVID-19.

The CDR3 reads CASSLTGNTDTQYF. In DNA form, the CDR3 reads TGTGCCAGCAGCTTGACAGGGAACACAGATACGCAGTATTTT. This chain connects TRBV5-4 to TRBJ2-3, with a possible D match to TRBD1 (6 bases). This CDR3 region has 14 residues. V lost 1 base and J 2 bases, leaving 8 bases between the germline ends. The germline V gene encodes CDR1 SGHNT and CDR2 YYREEE (reference sequence).